A single sample gave rise to the 28 T cell receptor beta chains below, sequenced in a study of cytomegalovirus exposure and HLA in healthy donors. PCR used 60 Vbeta primers and 13 Jbeta primers. Clones were sequenced by immunoSEQ multiplex PCR, and TCRdb holds only the in-frame ones, with some missing. The table has about 160,000 clones, about 81% seen once. Sequencing input: PBMCs. The receptors come from a girl aged 2-10 years in good health and CMV-seropositive.

The CDR3 is CASSQGMARGHNEQYF. The DNA of the CDR3 is TGCGCCAGCAGCCAAGGAATGGCCAGGGGGCACAACGAGCAGTACTTC. The J gene is TRBJ2-7, the V gene TRBV4-1, with 8 bases aligning to TRBD1. Germline V gene sequence: CDR1 MGHRA, CDR2 YSYEKL. This CDR3 is built from 16 residues. The V gene end was trimmed by 1 base and the J gene end by 5 bases; junction bases not matched to a gene: 10.

This chain joins TRBV2 and TRBJ2-7; D is possibly TRBD1 (6 bases). The CDR3 is 12 residues long. V dropped 5 bases and J dropped 6 bases, with 11 bases sitting between them. CDR1 is SNHLY, CDR2 FYNNEI, per germline. CDR3 DNA sequence: TGTGCCAGCAGTCAACAGGGATTCGAGCAGTACTTC. Encoded protein: CASSQQGFEQYF. Full variable domain (rest looked up from reference TRBV2 and TRBJ2-7): EPEVTQTPSHQVTQMGQEVILRCVPISNHLYFYWYRQILGQKVEFLVSFYNNEISEKSEIFDDQFSVERPDGSNFTLKIRSTKLEDSAMYFCASSQQGFEQYFGPGTRLTVT.

CDR3: CASSNLGAGDEKLFF. The CDR3 DNA reads as TGTGCCAGTAGTAACCTGGGGGCAGGGGACGAAAAACTGTTTTTT. The chain joins TRBV19 to TRBJ1-4; possible D gene TRBD1, 6 bases. V lost 4 bases and J lost 8, with 17 bases in between. Per germline, CDR1 LNHDA and CDR2 SQIVND (reference sequence). The length of the CDR3 is 15 residues.

This sequence joins TRBV4-1 and TRBJ2-5; no firm D call. Germline V CDR1 and CDR2: MGHRA, YSYEKL. Trimming took off 5 bases at V and 4 bases at J, with 11 bases between the two ends. This CDR3 is 13 amino acids long. CDR3 sequence reads: CASSESYTETQYF. CDR3 DNA: TGCGCCAGCAGCGAGTCCTATACAGAGACCCAGTACTTC.

This chain connects TRBV27 to TRBJ2-7, with TRBD2 matching 9 bases. Losses at the gene ends were 6 bases for V and 6 bases for J; bases not matched to a gene: 12. CDR3 size: 15 residues. Germline V gives CDR1 MNHEY, CDR2 SMNVEV (reference sequence). The CDR3 here is CASSLPTSGLGEQYF. The CDR3 DNA follows: TGTGCCAGCAGCCTTCCGACTAGCGGACTAGGCGAGCAGTACTTC.

This clone was detected only a few times. This chain connects TRBV14 to TRBJ2-7, with 9 nucleotides matching TRBD2. After removal of 1 base from V and 4 bases from J, the junction contained 8 bases not matched to a gene. Germline V gene data show CDR1 as SGHDN and CDR2 as FVKESK. The CDR3 sequence is 16 residues long. The CDR3 protein is CASSQVSLAGTYEQYF. The CDR3 DNA reads TGTGCCAGCAGCCAAGTAAGTCTAGCGGGAACGTACGAGCAGTACTTC.

This chain connects TRBV29-1 to TRBJ2-7, with 9 bases that match TRBD1. The V gene end was trimmed by 3 bases and the J gene end by 2 bases; junction bases not matched to a gene: 2. This CDR3 comprises 13 residues. Germline-derived CDR1 and CDR2 are SQVTM and ANQGSEA. CDR3 amino acids: CSVEDRGAYEQYF. The CDR3 DNA is TGCAGCGTTGAGGACAGGGGAGCCTACGAGCAGTACTTC.

V gene TRBV18 combines with J gene TRBJ1-4; perhaps TRBD1 as D (6 bases). This CDR3 has 16 residues. Germline V lookup: CDR1 KGHSH, CDR2 LQKENI. V lost 5 bases to trimming and J lost 4 bases, with 17 bases between them. The CDR3 is CASSAGQMGYNEKLFF. The CDR3 nucleotides read TGTGCCAGCTCAGCCGGACAGATGGGGTATAATGAAAAACTGTTTTTT.

V usage is TRBV28 and J usage is TRBJ2-5; the match to TRBD2 covers 10 bases. Germline V gene sequence: CDR1 MDHEN, CDR2 SYDVKM. Trimming took 3 bases from V and 0 from J; bases not matched to a gene: 13. The CDR3 extends over 19 amino acids. For the CDR3, the DNA is TGTGCCAGCAGTTTCCCCTCTAGCGGGAGAACCCGGTACCAAGAGACCCAGTACTTC. Residues: CASSFPSSGRTRYQETQYF. Full variable domain (rest looked up from reference TRBV28 and TRBJ2-5): DVKVTQSSRYLVKRTGEKVFLECVQDMDHENMFWYRQDPGLGLRLIYFSYDVKMKEKGDIPEGYSVSREKKERFSLILESASTNQTSMYLCASSFPSSGRTRYQETQYFGPGTRLLVL.

The chain joins TRBV4-2 to TRBJ1-2; possibly TRBD1 for D (6 bases). V dropped 4 bases and J dropped 8 bases, with 14 bases sitting between them. This CDR3 is built from 13 residues. Germline V gives CDR1 LGHNA, CDR2 YNFKEQ. In DNA, the CDR3 is TGTGCCAGCAGCCCAACACAGGGAGGGGGCTACACCTTC. It specifies CASSPTQGGGYTF.

The rearrangement joins TRBV23-1 to TRBJ2-1, with D possibly TRBD2 on 6 matching bases. TRBV23-1 has ORF status, its function being uncertain. CDR3 length: 16 residues. V lost 7 bases to trimming and J lost 10 bases, with 26 bases between them. As DNA, the CDR3 is TGCGCCAGCATCAATTGTGGCGGGAAACGCAAGGGAGAGCAGTTCTTC. It codes for CASINCGGKRKGEQFF.

The rearrangement links TRBV7-9 to TRBJ2-1, with D maybe TRBD1 (6 bases). The CDR3 loop spans 18 amino acids. CDR1 and CDR2 (germline): SEHNR, FQNEAQ (reference sequence). Trimming stripped 4 bases from V and 1 base from J, with 20 bases between. The CDR3 DNA reads as TGTGCCAGCAGCTCTTCCGGACTGCTAGGGGGATCCTACAATGAGCAGTTCTTC. Amino acids: CASSSSGLLGGSYNEQFF.

The chain joins TRBV5-1 to TRBJ1-5; TRBD1 might be the D (6 bases). Trimming pared 0 bases from V and 3 bases from J, leaving 7 bases between. The CDR3 has 14 residues. Germline V gene data show CDR1 as SGHRS and CDR2 as YFSETQ. The CDR3 nucleotides read TGCGCCAGCAGCTTGGGGACAGTCAATCAGCCCCAGCATTTT. Amino acids: CASSLGTVNQPQHF. The variable domain in full, completed from reference TRBV5-1 and TRBJ1-5, reads KAGVTQTPRYLIKTRGQQVTLSCSPISGHRSVSWYQQTPGQGLQFLFEYFSETQRNKGNFPGRFSGRQFSNSRSEMNVSTLELGDSALYLCASSLGTVNQPQHFGDGTRLSIL.

V usage is TRBV11-3 and J usage is TRBJ2-2, with D unresolved. Germline values: CDR1 SGHNT, CDR2 YENEEA. The CDR3 consists of 14 residues. With 0 bases removed from V and 8 bases from J, the gap between germline ends came to 10 bases. CDR3 coding DNA: TGTGCCAGCAGCTTAGAATCCAGTTGGGGGGAGCTGTTTTTT. This translates into CASSLESSWGELFF.

This chain links TRBV19 with TRBJ2-3; tentatively, D is TRBD1 (5 bases). V was clipped by 8 bases and J by 0 bases, with 12 bases between them. The germline CDR1 and CDR2 sequences are LNHDA and SQIVND (reference sequence). This CDR3 is 14 amino acids long. The CDR3 sequence is CASQHRSSTDTQYF. Written as DNA, the CDR3 is TGTGCCAGTCAGCACAGGTCTAGCACAGATACGCAGTATTTT.

The chain recombines TRBV5-4 with TRBJ2-1; 9 positions match TRBD2. Germline V gene lookup returns CDR1 SGHNT and CDR2 YYREEE (reference sequence). The CDR3 consists of 14 residues. Trimming took 4 bases from V and 8 from J; bases not matched to a gene: 7. The CDR3 loop reads CASSPGGRDYEQFF. CDR3 nucleotide sequence: TGTGCCAGCAGCCCCGGCGGGAGGGATTATGAGCAGTTCTTC.

The chain has TRBV5-5 and TRBJ2-7; TRBD1 aligns across 8 bases. The CDR3 extends over 13 amino acids. CDR1 is SGHKS and CDR2 is YYEKEE in the germline V gene (reference sequence). Trimming removed 4 bases from V and 1 base from J; junction bases left unmatched: 1. The CDR3 loop is CASSRTGSYEQYF. As DNA, the CDR3 is TGTGCCAGCAGCCGGACAGGGTCCTACGAGCAGTACTTC.

For this clone: Sequence at one end of the junction differs from germline and may be a read error. This rearrangement joins TRBV7-7 to TRBJ1-1; D remains ambiguous. Germline CDR1 is SSHAT and CDR2 is FNYEAQ (reference sequence). The CDR3 has 13 residues. CDR3 loop: CASSLMEGTEAFF. In DNA form, the CDR3 reads TGTGCTAGCAGTTTGATGGAGGGCACTGAAGCTTTCTTT.

This sequence joins TRBV4-1 and TRBJ2-5, with 8 positions matching TRBD1. The length of the CDR3 is 18 residues. Trimming at V came to 0 bases and at J to 5 bases, leaving 14 bases not matched to a gene. Germline values: CDR1 MGHRA, CDR2 YSYEKL. Here the CDR3 reads CASSQEAGQGPPRETQYF. DNA for the CDR3: TGCGCCAGCAGCCAAGAGGCTGGACAGGGACCACCAAGGGAGACCCAGTACTTC.

A few counts support this clone. This chain joins TRBV4-1 and TRBJ2-7, with 8 bases that match TRBD2. The CDR3 totals 16 residues. Germline-derived CDR1 and CDR2 are MGHRA and YSYEKL. J lost 5 bases, V lost 0 bases, and 9 bases had no gene match. CDR3 sequence reads: CASSQDPGGRSDEQYF. The DNA of the CDR3 is TGCGCCAGCAGCCAAGATCCGGGAGGGCGGTCGGACGAGCAGTACTTC.

This chain links TRBV11-2 with TRBJ2-1; the D gene is possibly TRBD2 (6 bases). Trimming removed 6 bases at V and 8 bases at J, with 17 bases between. Germline V gives CDR1 SGHAT, CDR2 FQNNGV. The CDR3 sequence is 14 residues long. The CDR3 bases are TGTGCCAGCAGACCGTGGGGGGTGACGTATGAGCAGTTCTTC. Amino acids: CASRPWGVTYEQFF.

The CDR3 DNA sequence: TGTGCCAGCAGCCCGAACCCCGGGTTTAGCACAGATACGCAGTATTTT. This codes for CASSPNPGFSTDTQYF. The chain is built from TRBV7-6 and TRBJ2-3; no definite D call. V was trimmed by 5 bases and J by 0 bases, leaving 15 bases between them. The CDR3 spans 16 residues. Germline lookup yields CDR1 SGHVS and CDR2 FNYEAQ.

V is TRBV19 and J is TRBJ2-3; 9 nucleotides agree with TRBD1. CDR1 LNHDA and CDR2 SQIVND come from the germline V gene (reference sequence). The CDR3 consists of 16 residues. Trimming removed 3 bases from V and 2 bases from J; junction bases left unmatched: 6. DNA for the CDR3: TGTGCCAGTAGTATCCCCGGGACAGGGCTCACAGATACGCAGTATTTT. This sequence encodes CASSIPGTGLTDTQYF.

Relative to its sample, this clone is medium-sized. The chain couples TRBV6-4 to TRBJ1-1; D is undetermined. The CDR3 loop spans 14 amino acids. Trimming pared 4 bases from V and 7 bases from J, leaving 16 bases between. Per the germline V gene, CDR1 is MRHNA and CDR2 is SNTAGT. This CDR3 is CASSVGSGSDEAFF. CDR3 nucleotides: TGTGCCAGCAGTGTCGGATCGGGATCGGATGAAGCTTTCTTT.

The V call is TRBV29-1, the J call TRBJ2-3; D is unresolved. Germline CDR1 and CDR2: SQVTM and ANQGSEA. This CDR3 is 10 amino acids long. V lost 7 bases to trimming and J lost 1 base, with 3 bases between them. CDR3 DNA sequence: TGCAGCGCCTGCACAGATACGCAGTATTTT. Translated, it gives CSACTDTQYF.

The chain employs TRBV28 and TRBJ1-2, with unresolved D. The V and J ends lost 3 bases and 5 bases respectively, with 4 bases between them. This CDR3 is built from 11 residues. In germline, CDR1 is MDHEN, CDR2 SYDVKM. The CDR3 is CASSFQYGYTF. CDR3 coding DNA: TGTGCCAGCAGTTTCCAATATGGCTACACCTTC.

CDR3: CATSRDKGTSGANTGELFF. CDR3 DNA sequence: TGTGCCACCAGCAGAGATAAGGGGACCAGCGGGGCGAACACCGGGGAGCTGTTTTTT. This chain joins TRBV15 and TRBJ2-2; 7 nucleotides line up with TRBD2. CDR1 and CDR2 from the germline V gene are LNHNV and YYDKDF (reference sequence). The CDR3 is made up of 19 amino acids. After removal of 0 bases from V and 0 bases from J, the junction contained 10 bases not matched to a gene.

The V call is TRBV4-1, the J call TRBJ2-7; TRBD2 matches 8 bases. Germline CDR1 and CDR2: MGHRA and YSYEKL. The CDR3 consists of 15 residues. V lost 2 bases to trimming and J lost 2 bases; unmatched junction nucleotides: 5. This chain's CDR3 is CASSQPGTRPYEQYF. CDR3 bases: TGCGCCAGCAGCCAACCCGGGACTAGACCCTACGAGCAGTACTTC.